Listed here is a single T cell receptor (beta chain). This specimen belongs to a study of blood T cell repertoires in COVID-19. About the research overall: COVID-19 samples collected from the United States, Italy and Spain covered acute and convalescent phases.

The CDR3 loop spans 15 amino acids. CDR1 MGHRA and CDR2 YSYEKL come from the germline V gene. The trim removed 10 bases at V and 0 bases at J, leaving 11 bases unmatched. Enrolled through a virtual design, the participants were between about 18 and 89 years of age and came from under 25 US areas. Categorization into cohorts depended on clinical history that participants reported. Sequencing was performed with immunoSEQ multiplex PCR; in TCRdb, only in-frame clones are kept and a portion is missing. The sample has 280,000 or so clones; approximately 85% are singletons. Sequenced sample: PBMCs or T cells enriched from blood (not recorded which). The genes are TRBV4-1 and TRBJ1-1; 7 bases agree with TRBD1. The source is a man younger than 45 who had recovered from COVID-19. CDR3 sequence reads: CAMPLRGRVNTEAFF. The CDR3 DNA sequence: TGCGCCATGCCCTTAAGGGGGCGCGTGAACACTGAAGCTTTCTTT.